The T cell receptor (beta chain) under discussion was sequenced for a study of tumor-infiltrating lymphocytes in glioblastoma multiforme. The study, taken as a whole, reports: No surface-marker sorting into functional T cell subtypes was done. Unequal TCR RNA per T cell might skew measured clone sizes. The TCR and somatic mutation analysis included just one glioblastoma patient.

A note on this clonotype: What it recognizes is unknown. A junction end diverges from the germline sequence, so it may reflect a read error.

TCRB libraries came from RNA via three nested multiplex PCR rounds. No unique molecular identifiers were described for these TCRB libraries. TCRdb independently ran MiXCR on the multiplex PCR reads; one entry per CDR3 protein. The table lists tens of thousands of distinct CDR3 sequences, 60% to 75% of them singletons. CDR3 length equals 14 residues. CDR1 MNHNS and CDR2 SASEGT come from the germline V gene. The gene calls are TRBV6-1 and TRBJ1-3, with D uncertain. The clonotype originates from a male donor with glioblastoma. The sequencing input was brain tumor tissue. This chain's CDR3 is CASSEDLEVDTIYF. The CDR3 DNA reads as TGTGCTAGCAGTGAAGACCTGGAGGTAGACACCATATATTTT.